This T cell receptor beta chain was sequenced in a study of blood T cell repertoires in COVID-19. Looking at the study overall: The United States, Italy and Spain were the sources of the acute and convalescent COVID-19 samples.

As processed by the authors: Cell counts per sample came from amplifying reference gene primers. TCRdb keeps only in-frame clones here, not all; method: immunoSEQ multiplex PCR. The V and J calls and the clone size are those of that table, but D and trimming were determined from the DNA. The top ten clones hold about 4% of a sample with about 140,000 clones, around 80% of them seen once. J lost 2 bases, V lost 4 bases, and 12 bases had no gene match. The CDR3 loop spans 18 amino acids. The germline gives CDR1 SGHRS, CDR2 YFSETQ. The rearrangement uses TRBV5-1 and TRBJ2-3; 11 bases map to TRBD2. Material for sequencing was peripheral blood. The TCR was taken from a man aged 65 to 79 who had recovered from COVID-19. The CDR3 spells CASSLGVAGGRFTDTQYF. The CDR3 DNA reads as TGCGCCAGCAGCCTGGGGGTAGCGGGAGGGCGATTCACAGATACGCAGTATTTT.